A single sample is the source of the 20 T cell receptor beta chains below, sequenced in a study of blood T cell repertoires in COVID-19. Clones were read by immunoSEQ multiplex PCR, and TCRdb kept only the in-frame ones, dropping some. Here the sample spans 360,000 or so clones, roughly four fifths being singletons. The sequencing input was PBMCs or T cells enriched from blood (not recorded which). The origin of the receptors is a woman in her forties or fifties who had recovered from COVID-19.

The chain recombines TRBV3-1 (or the pseudogene TRBV3-2) with TRBJ2-3, with a possible D match to TRBD2 (6 bases). CDR3 length: 13 residues. V was cut by 2 bases and J by 9 bases, with 12 bases left in between. CDR1 LGHDT and CDR2 YNNKEL come from the germline V gene (reference sequence). The CDR3 DNA reads TGTGCCAGCAGCCAATCGGAGGGAGGAACGCAGTATTTT. This encodes CASSQSEGGTQYF.

V and J are TRBV9 and TRBJ2-7; TRBD1 is a possible D gene (5 bases). Trimming pared 1 base from V and 6 bases from J, leaving 14 bases between. The CDR3 contains 14 residues. Looked up from germline, CDR1 is SGDLS and CDR2 is YYNGEE. For the CDR3, the DNA is TGTGCCAGCAGCGTATCGACAGTATTTCGCGAGCAGTACTTC. Translating it yields CASSVSTVFREQYF. Full variable domain (rest looked up from reference TRBV9 and TRBJ2-7): DSGVTQTPKHLITATGQRVTLRCSPRSGDLSVYWYQQSLDQGLQFLIQYYNGEERAKGNILERFSAQQFPDLHSELNLSSLELGDSALYFCASSVSTVFREQYFGPGTRLTVT.

The V gene is TRBV3-1 (or the pseudogene TRBV3-2), the J gene TRBJ1-1; no firm D call. The germline V and J ends were trimmed by 4 bases and 6 bases, with 9 bases remaining between them. There are 12 residues in the CDR3. Germline V gene sequence: CDR1 LGHDT, CDR2 YNNKEL (reference sequence). The CDR3: CASSPFGAEAFF. The CDR3 nucleotides are TGTGCCAGCAGCCCATTCGGGGCTGAAGCTTTCTTT.

This clone has a handful of counts. The rearrangement links TRBV6-5 to TRBJ1-6; the D gene is possibly TRBD1 (5 bases). CDR3 size: 14 residues. From germline, CDR1 is MNHEY and CDR2 SVGAGI. The ends were cut back, 6 bases at V and 7 bases at J, with 13 bases in the middle. CDR3 coding DNA: TGTGCCAGCAGAGAGGGGACTATGAATTCACCCCTCCACTTT. It codes for CASREGTMNSPLHF.

The chain employs TRBV2 and TRBJ2-1; the match to TRBD1 covers 7 bases. The germline V gene encodes CDR1 SNHLY and CDR2 FYNNEI. Trimming took 8 bases from V and 6 from J; bases not matched to a gene: 4. This CDR3 spans 12 amino acids. CDR3 in DNA: TGTGCCAGCGGCCGACAGGGCAATGAGCAGTTCTTC. This translates into CASGRQGNEQFF.

This chain connects TRBV6-2 or TRBV6-3 to TRBJ1-1; no reliable D call. The germline V gene encodes CDR1 MNHEY and CDR2 SVGEGT. Deletions cut 9 bases from V and 3 bases from J, with 17 bases between. CDR3 length: 14 amino acids. CDR3 nucleotides: TGTGCCAGTATCCCTGGTTCTGGGCACACTGAAGCTTTCTTT. Amino acids: CASIPGSGHTEAFF.

About this clone itself: The sample holds other DNA sequences that translate to the same CDR3. V usage is TRBV30 and J usage is TRBJ1-2; D perhaps matches TRBD1 (5 bases). Trimming shortened V by 2 bases and J by 2 bases, and 9 bases separated the two germline ends. Germline V gene sequence: CDR1 GTSNPN, CDR2 SVGIG (reference sequence). The CDR3 totals 13 residues. The CDR3 region is CAWSFGGNYGYTF. For the CDR3, the DNA is TGTGCCTGGAGTTTCGGGGGGAACTATGGCTACACCTTC.

CDR3: CASSPTGQGNYGYTF. CDR3 in DNA: TGTGCCAGCAGCCCTACCGGACAGGGTAACTATGGCTACACCTTC. The chain combines TRBV5-6 with TRBJ1-2; 8 positions agree with TRBD1. This CDR3 spans 15 amino acids. V shed 4 bases, J shed 1 base, and the junction held 6 bases outside the gene matches. Germline-derived CDR1 and CDR2 are SGHDT and YYEEEE. Full variable domain (rest looked up from reference TRBV5-6 and TRBJ1-2): DAGVTQSPTHLIKTRGQQVTLRCSPKSGHDTVSWYQQALGQGPQFIFQYYEEEERQRGNFPDRFSGHQFPNYSSELNVNALLLGDSALYLCASSPTGQGNYGYTFGSGTRLTVV.

This chain uses TRBV5-5 with TRBJ2-3; 10 bases line up with TRBD2. Unmatched junction bases numbered 2, after V lost 3 bases and J lost 1 base. The germline V gene encodes CDR1 SGHKS and CDR2 YYEKEE (reference sequence). The CDR3 has 15 amino acids. CDR3 region: CASSWGTSGTDTQYF. CDR3 DNA: TGTGCCAGCAGCTGGGGGACTAGCGGCACAGATACGCAGTATTTT.

The chain recombines TRBV6-2 or TRBV6-3 with TRBJ1-5, with D possibly matching TRBD1 (5 bases). V shed 7 bases and J shed 2 bases, with 15 bases lying between them. Per germline, CDR1 MNHEY and CDR2 SVGEGT. The length of the CDR3 is 15 residues. CDR3 nucleotide sequence: TGTGCCAGCACCCCGGGGGGGATAGGCAATCAGCCCCAGCATTTT. Translated, it gives CASTPGGIGNQPQHF.

The J gene is TRBJ1-1, the V gene TRBV29-1; D remains unclear. V shed 0 bases and J shed 1 base, with 12 bases lying between them. CDR1 and CDR2 from the germline V gene are SQVTM and ANQGSEA. CDR3 length: 15 residues. CDR3 DNA: TGCAGCGTTGAAGATCCCAACAGATCGAACACTGAAGCTTTCTTT. This sequence encodes CSVEDPNRSNTEAFF. The full variable domain, its missing parts supplied by reference TRBV29-1 and TRBJ1-1, is SAVISQKPSRDICQRGTSLTIQCQVDSQVTMMFWYRQQPGQSLTLIATANQGSEATYESGFVIDKFPISRPNLTFSTLTVSNMSPEDSSIYLCSVEDPNRSNTEAFFGQGTRLTVV.

The V call is TRBV18, the J call TRBJ1-2; maybe TRBD1 (5 bases). CDR3 size: 14 residues. With 2 bases removed from V and 0 bases from J, the gap between germline ends came to 7 bases. Germline CDR1 and CDR2: KGHSH and LQKENI. CDR3 in DNA: TGTGCCAGCTCACCAACAGGAACTAACTATGGCTACACCTTC. It encodes CASSPTGTNYGYTF.

This chain uses TRBV4-1 with TRBJ2-7, with TRBD1 matching 9 bases. V gave up 0 bases and J gave up 2 bases; unmatched junction bases: 8. Germline loops: CDR1 MGHRA, CDR2 YSYEKL. This CDR3 spans 17 amino acids. CDR3 loop: CASSQEPARDRAYEQYF. CDR3 bases: TGCGCCAGCAGCCAAGAACCCGCTCGGGACAGGGCCTACGAGCAGTACTTC.

V gene TRBV7-9 combines with J gene TRBJ1-4, with D perhaps TRBD1 (5 bases). CDR1 is SEHNR and CDR2 is FQNEAQ in the germline V gene (reference sequence). Trimming pared 0 bases from V and 5 bases from J, leaving 10 bases between. CDR3 length equals 15 residues. CDR3 in amino acids: CASSLAVGGNEKLFF. CDR3 coding DNA: TGTGCCAGCAGCTTAGCGGTGGGGGGGAATGAAAAACTGTTTTTT.

This chain joins TRBV5-6 and TRBJ2-1; 8 nucleotides agree with TRBD2. The CDR3 sequence is 16 residues long. Germline V CDR1 and CDR2: SGHDT, YYEEEE. Trimming removed 0 bases from V and 0 bases from J; junction bases left unmatched: 2. The CDR3 sequence is CASSLGSGGSYNEQFF. In DNA form, the CDR3 reads TGTGCCAGCAGCTTGGGAAGCGGGGGCTCCTACAATGAGCAGTTCTTC.

This sequence joins TRBV14 and TRBJ1-2; no firm D call. The germline gives CDR1 SGHDN, CDR2 FVKESK. The CDR3 has 12 amino acids. V was shortened by 7 bases and J by 4 bases, with 10 bases between the two germline ends. CDR3 nucleotide sequence: TGTGCCAGCACGCGGGCCCTCTATGGCTACACCTTC. The encoded protein is CASTRALYGYTF.

The rearrangement joins TRBV5-4 to TRBJ1-1; 7 nucleotides match TRBD1. The CDR3 covers 13 residues. CDR1 SGHNT and CDR2 YYREEE come from the germline V gene (reference sequence). The V and J ends lost 4 bases and 6 bases, in that order; junction bases with no gene match: 6. This chain's CDR3 is CASSITGVAEAFF. The CDR3, as DNA: TGTGCCAGCAGCATCACAGGGGTGGCTGAAGCTTTCTTT.

The J gene is TRBJ2-3, the V gene TRBV3-1 (or the pseudogene TRBV3-2); a possible D gene is TRBD1 (6 bases). The V and J ends lost 3 bases and 4 bases respectively, with 20 bases between them. Germline CDR1 reads LGHDT; CDR2 reads YNNKEL (reference sequence). The CDR3 runs 17 residues. The CDR3 is CASSHSYRVGFADTQYF. CDR3 DNA: TGTGCCAGCAGCCATTCCTACAGGGTGGGGTTCGCAGATACGCAGTATTTT.

The chain is built from TRBV6-2 or TRBV6-3 and TRBJ1-4; 7 bases are shared with TRBD1. V lost 6 bases, J lost 7 bases, and 11 bases stayed unmatched. Germline CDR1 and CDR2: MNHEY and SVGEGT. This CDR3 has 15 residues. CDR3 sequence reads: CASSVLGTAREKLFF. The CDR3 DNA sequence: TGTGCCAGCAGCGTACTCGGGACAGCTCGTGAAAAACTGTTTTTT.

The CDR3 here is CASSSDRGRLAGNTIYF. In DNA form, the CDR3 reads TGTGCCAGCAGCTCAGACAGGGGGCGCTTAGCTGGAAACACCATATATTTT. The chain couples TRBV5-4 to TRBJ1-3, with TRBD1 matching 10 bases. This CDR3 comprises 17 residues. Trimming cost V 3 bases and J 2 bases; bases outside gene matches: 8. Germline-derived CDR1 and CDR2 are SGHNT and YYREEE (reference sequence).